The next 5 T cell receptor beta chains were all read from a single sample in a study of PD-L1 blockade in urothelial cancer. Time point: pretreatment peripheral blood. Clones were read by immunoSEQ multiplex PCR, and TCRdb kept only the in-frame ones, dropping some. The sample has around 63,000 clones; roughly four fifths are singletons. This sample comprised PBMCs, obtained around atezolizumab (anti-PD-L1) treatment. These receptors were collected from a man between 65 and 80 years old with urothelial cancer.

This clone occurred a few times. The J gene is TRBJ1-2, the V gene TRBV27, with D possibly being TRBD1 (6 bases). Looked up from germline, CDR1 is MNHEY and CDR2 is SMNVEV (reference sequence). CDR3 length: 15 residues. Trimming pared 4 bases from V and 7 bases from J, leaving 19 bases between. The CDR3 here is CASSSRTGIPSGYTF. The CDR3 DNA reads TGTGCCAGCAGTTCCCGAACAGGGATCCCGAGTGGCTACACCTTC.

This clone is a singleton in its sample. The rearrangement links TRBV10-1 to TRBJ1-1; 7 nucleotides align to TRBD1. V shed 4 bases, J shed 1 base, and the junction held 6 bases outside the gene matches. Looked up from germline, CDR1 is WNHNN and CDR2 is SYGVQD (reference sequence). This CDR3 contains 15 residues. Here the CDR3 DNA reads TGCGCCAGCAGTGGACACAGGGGTTCGAACACTGAAGCTTTCTTT. Encoded protein: CASSGHRGSNTEAFF.

This sequence joins TRBV28 and TRBJ1-5, with TRBD1 as a possible D gene (6 bases). Germline V gene data show CDR1 as MDHEN and CDR2 as SYDVKM. The germline V and J ends were trimmed by 6 bases and 2 bases, with 29 bases remaining between them. The CDR3 sequence is 20 residues long. In DNA form, the CDR3 reads TGTGCCAGCAGACCTACGACGTTGTTGAGTGGAGGGGGGGGCAATCAGCCCCAGCATTTT. Residues: CASRPTTLLSGGGGNQPQHF.

This chain uses TRBV2 with TRBJ2-1, with TRBD1 matching 9 bases. Germline V gene sequence: CDR1 SNHLY, CDR2 FYNNEI. CDR3 length: 15 residues. V shed 6 bases and J 4 bases; nucleotides not matched to a gene: 7. CDR3 in amino acids: CASRAGQGYYNEQFF. The CDR3 DNA is TGTGCCAGCAGGGCGGGACAGGGCTATTACAATGAGCAGTTCTTC.

This sequence joins TRBV7-6 and TRBJ2-3, with TRBD1 matching over 7 bases. Germline CDR1 reads SGHVS; CDR2 reads FNYEAQ. V lost 1 base and J lost 1; bases outside the gene matches: 2. This CDR3 comprises 15 residues. CDR3 in DNA: TGTGCCAGCAGCTTAGGCCAGGGGGGCACAGATACGCAGTATTTT. Protein product: CASSLGQGGTDTQYF. Together with reference TRBV7-6 and TRBJ2-3, the CDR3 gives the full variable domain: GAGVSQSPRYKVTKRGQDVALRCDPISGHVSLYWYRQALGQGPEFLTYFNYEAQQDKSGLPNDRFSAERPEGSISTLTIQRTEQRDSAMYRCASSLGQGGTDTQYFGPGTRLTVL.